These 5 T cell receptor beta chains share one sample of origin, sequenced in a study of T cell responses to AZD1222 COVID-19 vaccine. The protocol was immunoSEQ multiplex PCR, while the TCRdb copy is restricted to in-frame clones and leaves out a portion. The sample lists about 200,000 clones; approximately 93% were seen once. This specimen consisted of peripheral blood, obtained 28 days after the second AZD1222 dose. All receptors come from an adult who received the AZD1222 COVID-19 vaccine.

In this sample, this clone turned up once. The DNA for the CDR3 is TGTGCCAGCAGCGTAGGTCTGAATGAAGGGATTGGGCAGTTCTTC. This encodes CASSVGLNEGIGQFF. This chain uses TRBV9 with TRBJ2-1; no reliable D call. The CDR3 spans 15 residues. Germline-derived CDR1 and CDR2 are SGDLS and YYNGEE. V lost 0 bases and J 12 bases, leaving 19 bases between the germline ends.

The chain has TRBV28 and TRBJ1-6; D not resolved. CDR1 MDHEN and CDR2 SYDVKM come from the germline V gene. This CDR3 is built from 11 residues. V lost 5 bases to trimming and J lost 6 bases, with 2 bases between them. CDR3 coding DNA: TGTGCCAGCAGTCTTAATTCACCCCTCCACTTT. Translation: CASSLNSPLHF.

V usage is TRBV12-3 or TRBV12-4 and J usage is TRBJ2-3; D gene unclear. The V and J ends lost 6 bases and 4 bases respectively, with 11 bases between them. CDR3 size: 13 residues. The CDR3 DNA reads as TGTGCCAGCAGGCTCCCGACGTCAGATACGCAGTATTTT. This sequence encodes CASRLPTSDTQYF.

The chain links TRBV19 to TRBJ2-2, with D unresolved. Germline V gene data show CDR1 as LNHDA and CDR2 as SQIVND (reference sequence). V was pared by 8 bases and J by 6 bases, with 25 bases between. The CDR3 length is 17 residues. The CDR3 region is CASGSIAAVEMSGELFF. In DNA form, the CDR3 reads TGTGCCAGTGGCAGTATCGCAGCAGTGGAAATGTCCGGGGAGCTGTTTTTT.

This clone has more than one count but fewer than ten. CDR3 loop: CASSFSGTGNTEAFF. The CDR3 DNA reads TGCGCCAGCAGCTTTTCCGGGACAGGGAACACTGAAGCTTTCTTT. V is TRBV5-1 and J is TRBJ1-1; 8 nucleotides line up with TRBD1. Per germline, CDR1 SGHRS and CDR2 YFSETQ. This CDR3 is built from 15 residues. Germline trimming cut 2 bases from V and 1 base from J; bases unmatched to any gene: 4.